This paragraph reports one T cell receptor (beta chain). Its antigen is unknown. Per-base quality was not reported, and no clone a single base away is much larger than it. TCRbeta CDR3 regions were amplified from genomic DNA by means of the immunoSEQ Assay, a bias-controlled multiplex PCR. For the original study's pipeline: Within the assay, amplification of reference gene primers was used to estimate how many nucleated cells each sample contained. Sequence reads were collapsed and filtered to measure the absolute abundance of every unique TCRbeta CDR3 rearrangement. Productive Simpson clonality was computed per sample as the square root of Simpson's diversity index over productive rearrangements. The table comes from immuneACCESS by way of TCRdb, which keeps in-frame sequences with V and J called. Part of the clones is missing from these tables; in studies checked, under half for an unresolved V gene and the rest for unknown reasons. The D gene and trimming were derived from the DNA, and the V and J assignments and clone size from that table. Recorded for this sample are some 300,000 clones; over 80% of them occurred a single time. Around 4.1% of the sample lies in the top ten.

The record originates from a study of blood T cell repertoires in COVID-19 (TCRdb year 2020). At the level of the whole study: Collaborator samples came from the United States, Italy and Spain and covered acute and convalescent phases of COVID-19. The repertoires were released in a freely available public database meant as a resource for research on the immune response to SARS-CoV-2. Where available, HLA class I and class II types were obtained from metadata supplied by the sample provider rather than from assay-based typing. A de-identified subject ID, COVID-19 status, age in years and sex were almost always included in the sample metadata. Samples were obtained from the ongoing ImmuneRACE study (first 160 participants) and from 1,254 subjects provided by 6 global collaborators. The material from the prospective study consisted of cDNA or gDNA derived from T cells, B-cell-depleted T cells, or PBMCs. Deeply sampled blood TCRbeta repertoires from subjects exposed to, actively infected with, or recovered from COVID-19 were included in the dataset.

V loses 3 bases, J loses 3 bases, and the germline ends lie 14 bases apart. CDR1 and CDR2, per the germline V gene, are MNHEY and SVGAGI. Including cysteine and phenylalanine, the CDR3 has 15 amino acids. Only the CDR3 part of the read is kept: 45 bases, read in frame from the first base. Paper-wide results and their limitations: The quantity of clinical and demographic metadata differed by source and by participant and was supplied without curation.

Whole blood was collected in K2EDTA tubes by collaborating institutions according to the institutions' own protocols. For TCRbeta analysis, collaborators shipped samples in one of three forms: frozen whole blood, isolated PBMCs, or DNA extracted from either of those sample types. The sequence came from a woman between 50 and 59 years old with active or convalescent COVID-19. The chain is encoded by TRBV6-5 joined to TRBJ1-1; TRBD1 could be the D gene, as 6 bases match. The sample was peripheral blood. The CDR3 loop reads CASSYNAGADTEAFF. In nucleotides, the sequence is TGTGCCAGCAGTTATAATGCAGGGGCGGACACTGAAGCTTTCTTT.